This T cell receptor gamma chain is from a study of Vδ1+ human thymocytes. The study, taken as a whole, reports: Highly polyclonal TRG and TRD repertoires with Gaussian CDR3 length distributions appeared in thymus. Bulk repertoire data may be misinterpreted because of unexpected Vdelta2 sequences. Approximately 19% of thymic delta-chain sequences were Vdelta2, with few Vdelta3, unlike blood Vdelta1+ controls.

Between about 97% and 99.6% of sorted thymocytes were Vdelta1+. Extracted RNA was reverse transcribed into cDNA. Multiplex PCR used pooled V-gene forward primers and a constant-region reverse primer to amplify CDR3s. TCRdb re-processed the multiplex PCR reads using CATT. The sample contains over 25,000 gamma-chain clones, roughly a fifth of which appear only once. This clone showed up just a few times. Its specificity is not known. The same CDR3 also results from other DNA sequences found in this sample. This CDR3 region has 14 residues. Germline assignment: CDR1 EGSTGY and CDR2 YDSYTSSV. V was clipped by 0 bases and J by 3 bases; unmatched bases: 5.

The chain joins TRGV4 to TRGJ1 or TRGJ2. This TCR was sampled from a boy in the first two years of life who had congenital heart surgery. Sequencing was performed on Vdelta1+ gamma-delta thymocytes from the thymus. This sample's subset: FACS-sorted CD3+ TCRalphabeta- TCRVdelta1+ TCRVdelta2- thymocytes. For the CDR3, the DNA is TGTGCCACCTGGGATGGGCCCCGTTATTATAAGAAACTCTTT. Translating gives CATWDGPRYYKKLF.